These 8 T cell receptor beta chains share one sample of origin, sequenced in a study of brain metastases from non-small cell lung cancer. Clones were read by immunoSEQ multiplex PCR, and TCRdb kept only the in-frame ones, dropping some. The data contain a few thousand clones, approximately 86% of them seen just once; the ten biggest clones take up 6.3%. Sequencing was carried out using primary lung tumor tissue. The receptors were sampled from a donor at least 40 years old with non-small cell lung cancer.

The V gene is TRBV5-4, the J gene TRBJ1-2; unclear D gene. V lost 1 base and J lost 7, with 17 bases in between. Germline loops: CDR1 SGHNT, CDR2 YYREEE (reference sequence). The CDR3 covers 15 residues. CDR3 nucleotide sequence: TGTGCCAGCAGCTTGCGTAGAACCGAAGGTGGTGGCTACACCTTC. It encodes CASSLRRTEGGGYTF.

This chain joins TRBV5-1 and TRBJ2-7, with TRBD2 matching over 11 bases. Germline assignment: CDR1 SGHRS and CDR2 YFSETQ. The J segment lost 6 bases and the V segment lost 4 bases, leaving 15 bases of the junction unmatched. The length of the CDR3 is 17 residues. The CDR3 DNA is TGCGCCAGCAGCAGGAGCACTAGCGGGAGAGGGGGGATCGAGCAGTACTTC. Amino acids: CASSRSTSGRGGIEQYF.

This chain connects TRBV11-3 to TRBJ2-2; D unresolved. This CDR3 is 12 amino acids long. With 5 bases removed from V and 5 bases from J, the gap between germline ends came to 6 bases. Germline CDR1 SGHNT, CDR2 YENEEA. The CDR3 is CASSPHTGELFF. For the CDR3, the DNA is TGTGCCAGCAGCCCGCATACCGGGGAGCTGTTTTTT.

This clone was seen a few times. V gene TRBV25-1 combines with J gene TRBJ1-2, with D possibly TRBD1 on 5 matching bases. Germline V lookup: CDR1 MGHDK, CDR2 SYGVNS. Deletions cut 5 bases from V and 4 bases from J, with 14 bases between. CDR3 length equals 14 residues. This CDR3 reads CASSSRGGLYGYTF. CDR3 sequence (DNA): TGTGCCAGCAGTTCGCGGGGGGGTCTCTATGGCTACACCTTC.

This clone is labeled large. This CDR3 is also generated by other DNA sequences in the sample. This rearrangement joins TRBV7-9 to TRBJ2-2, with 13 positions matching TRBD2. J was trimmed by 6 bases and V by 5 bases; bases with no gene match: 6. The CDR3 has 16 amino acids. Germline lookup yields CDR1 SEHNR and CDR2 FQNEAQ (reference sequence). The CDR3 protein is CASSPRTSGGSGELFF. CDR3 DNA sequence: TGTGCCAGCAGCCCCCGGACTAGCGGGGGATCCGGGGAGCTGTTTTTT. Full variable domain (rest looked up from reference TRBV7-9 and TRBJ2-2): DTGVSQNPRHKITKRGQNVTFRCDPISEHNRLYWYRQTLGQGPEFLTYFQNEAQLEKSRLLSDRFSAERPKGSFSTLEIQRTEQGDSAMYLCASSPRTSGGSGELFFGEGSRLTVL.

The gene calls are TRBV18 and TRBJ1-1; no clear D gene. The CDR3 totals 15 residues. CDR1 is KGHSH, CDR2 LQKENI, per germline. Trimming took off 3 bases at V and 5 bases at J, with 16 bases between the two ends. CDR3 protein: CASSPLLVPGTEAFF. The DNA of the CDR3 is TGTGCCAGCTCACCCCTCCTCGTCCCGGGGACTGAAGCTTTCTTT.

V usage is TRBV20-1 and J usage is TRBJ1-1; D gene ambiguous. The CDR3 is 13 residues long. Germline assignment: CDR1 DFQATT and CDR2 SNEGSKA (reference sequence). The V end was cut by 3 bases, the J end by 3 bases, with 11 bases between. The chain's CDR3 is CSASDEVDTEAFF. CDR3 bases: TGCAGTGCTAGTGACGAGGTGGACACTGAAGCTTTCTTT.

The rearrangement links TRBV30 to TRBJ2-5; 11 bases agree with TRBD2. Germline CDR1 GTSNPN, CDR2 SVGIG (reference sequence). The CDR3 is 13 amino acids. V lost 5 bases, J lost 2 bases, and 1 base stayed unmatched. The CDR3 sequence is CAWGTSGQETQYF. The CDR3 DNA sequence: TGTGCCTGGGGGACTAGCGGTCAAGAGACCCAGTACTTC.